What follows are 14 T cell receptor beta chains derived from one specimen sequenced in a study of blood T cell repertoires in COVID-19. The protocol was immunoSEQ multiplex PCR, while the TCRdb copy is restricted to in-frame clones and leaves out a portion. This repertoire shows 140,000 to 150,000 clones, around 80% found once; its top ten account for 3% to 4.5%. The sequenced sample was peripheral blood. These receptors were collected from a man between 70 and 80 years old who had recovered from COVID-19.

By its share, this clone is medium-sized. The chain combines TRBV30 with TRBJ1-1, with no clear D. V was clipped by 0 bases and J by 0 bases, with 14 bases between them. This CDR3 comprises 16 residues. The germline V gene has CDR1 GTSNPN and CDR2 SVGIG (reference sequence). The CDR3 region has the DNA TGTGCCTGGAGTGTAAGGAGGACGGCGATGAACACTGAAGCTTTCTTT. Encoded protein: CAWSVRRTAMNTEAFF.

This chain joins TRBV30 and TRBJ2-7, with TRBD1 as a possible D gene (6 bases). Germline values: CDR1 GTSNPN, CDR2 SVGIG (reference sequence). V was cut by 2 bases and J by 3 bases, with 11 bases left in between. The CDR3 length is 13 residues. The chain's CDR3 is CAWSRDTDYEQYF. CDR3 DNA sequence: TGTGCCTGGAGTAGGGACACCGACTACGAGCAGTACTTC.

The chain combines TRBV7-9 with TRBJ1-1; possible D gene TRBD1, 5 bases. The CDR3 is made up of 14 amino acids. The V and J ends lost 5 bases and 7 bases respectively, with 17 bases between them. Germline V CDR1 and CDR2: SEHNR, FQNEAQ (reference sequence). The DNA of the CDR3 is TGTGCCAGCAGCCGGGACTTCGTTCCAATTGAAGCTTTCTTT. Translated: CASSRDFVPIEAFF.

The gene calls are TRBV2 and TRBJ1-1; the D gene is possibly TRBD1 (5 bases). The V end lost 6 bases, the J end lost 5 bases, and 13 bases lay between the germline ends. Germline CDR1 reads SNHLY; CDR2 reads FYNNEI. This CDR3 has 13 amino acids. The DNA of the CDR3 is TGTGCCAGCAGATTACAGGTGGGGACTGAAGCTTTCTTT. Translation gives CASRLQVGTEAFF. The full variable domain, with the rest looked up from reference TRBV2 and TRBJ1-1, is EPEVTQTPSHQVTQMGQEVILRCVPISNHLYFYWYRQILGQKVEFLVSFYNNEISEKSEIFDDQFSVERPDGSNFTLKIRSTKLEDSAMYFCASRLQVGTEAFFGQGTRLTVV.

J is TRBJ2-3 and V is TRBV3-1 (or the pseudogene TRBV3-2); D gene uncertain. CDR3 length: 16 amino acids. Germline lookup yields CDR1 LGHDT and CDR2 YNNKEL (reference sequence). V was pared by 0 bases and J by 2 bases, with 12 bases between. Here the CDR3 DNA reads TGTGCCAGCAGCCAAGATGTCACGGGTATCACAGATACGCAGTATTTT. It is translated as CASSQDVTGITDTQYF.

The chain combines TRBV6-5 with TRBJ2-2; D is ambiguous. CDR1 is MNHEY, CDR2 SVGAGI, per germline. The V end was cut by 2 bases, the J end by 0 bases, with 10 bases between. The CDR3 has 16 residues. CDR3 region: CASSYLGNPNTGELFF. The DNA for the CDR3 is TGTGCCAGCAGTTACCTAGGAAACCCGAACACCGGGGAGCTGTTTTTT.

V gene TRBV21-1 combines with J gene TRBJ2-7; the table names TRBD2, a call not compared with the DNA. TRBV21-1 is a pseudogene segment. This CDR3 region has 15 residues. The CDR3: CASSGTSGSSYEQYF. CDR3 DNA: TGTGCCAGCAGCGGTACTAGCGGGAGCTCCTACGAGCAGTACTTC.

V is TRBV5-1 and J is TRBJ2-5; 11 positions match TRBD2. V trimming: 3 bases; J trimming: 5 bases; junction bases outside the gene matches: 9. The CDR3 has 16 residues. Per germline, CDR1 SGHRS and CDR2 YFSETQ. This CDR3 reads CASSSQRVAGGETQYF. The CDR3 nucleotides are TGCGCCAGCAGCTCCCAGCGGGTAGCGGGAGGGGAGACCCAGTACTTC.

The chain employs TRBV6-6 and TRBJ2-7; 8 bases agree with TRBD2. V shed 6 bases, J shed 5 bases, and the junction held 3 bases outside the gene matches. This CDR3 region has 12 residues. The germline gives CDR1 MNHNY, CDR2 SVGAGI (reference sequence). CDR3 protein: CASRPAGDEQYF. In nucleotides, the CDR3 is TGTGCCAGCAGACCAGCGGGAGACGAGCAGTACTTC.

V and J are TRBV5-6 and TRBJ1-2, with no clear D. V was clipped by 3 bases and J by 7 bases, with 7 bases between them. Per the germline V gene, CDR1 is SGHDT and CDR2 is YYEEEE. CDR3 size: 11 residues. For the CDR3, the DNA is TGTGCCAGCAGCTCCGACATTGGCTACACCTTC. This codes for CASSSDIGYTF.

The chain uses TRBV29-1 and TRBJ2-1; the match to TRBD1 covers 7 bases. The junction had 9 bases not matched to a gene; V was cut back by 7 bases and J by 3 bases. Germline V gives CDR1 SQVTM, CDR2 ANQGSEA. The CDR3 consists of 14 residues. CDR3 sequence: CSGEGAGYYNEQFF. The CDR3 coding sequence is TGCAGCGGAGAGGGGGCCGGGTACTACAATGAGCAGTTCTTC.

V usage is TRBV5-1 and J usage is TRBJ2-5; a possible D gene is TRBD1 (5 bases). CDR1 SGHRS and CDR2 YFSETQ come from the germline V gene. This CDR3 has 14 amino acids. The ends were cut back, 0 bases at V and 2 bases at J, with 8 bases in the middle. The CDR3 DNA is TGCGCCAGCAGCTTGGGACAGATACAAGAGACCCAGTACTTC. This codes for CASSLGQIQETQYF.

The V gene is TRBV10-1, the J gene TRBJ2-3, with 7 bases identical to TRBD1. The CDR3 runs to 16 residues. The V and J ends lost 3 bases and 4 bases, in that order; junction bases with no gene match: 10. From germline, CDR1 is WNHNN and CDR2 SYGVQD (reference sequence). CDR3 DNA: TGCGCCAGCAGTGATCCCTGGGACAGATCCCCAGATACGCAGTATTTT. Translated: CASSDPWDRSPDTQYF.

V and J are TRBV2 and TRBJ1-1, with D possibly TRBD1 on 5 matching bases. V shed 3 bases and J shed 6 bases, with 11 bases lying between them. This CDR3 is built from 13 residues. The V gene's germline CDR1 is SNHLY and CDR2 FYNNEI. The CDR3, as DNA: TGTGCCAGCAGTGACCCAGGGATTTCTGAAGCTTTCTTT. Translation gives CASSDPGISEAFF.